This TCR beta chain was sequenced during a study of post-analysis software for immune sequencing data. Germline CDR1 reads SQVTM; CDR2 reads ANQGSEA. Unmatched junction bases numbered 3, after V lost 8 bases and J lost 5 bases. CDR3 length: 12 residues. This clonotype appeared a few times. The antigen remains undetermined. Study-wide points: Comparison of patients with controls showed about 5 TRBV segments more frequent in patients, TRBV5-6, TRBV5-1 and TRBV20-1 among them. Significantly lower normalized Chao1 diversity was found in patients with multiple sclerosis relative to controls.

Tagging with unique molecular identifiers was a feature of the TCR beta cDNA libraries. MiXCR, applied by TCRdb to the PCR reads, yields one record per CDR3 protein. Seen here are just over 250,000 distinct CDR3 sequences, about 40% observed once, and the top ten hold more than 4%. The sample consisted of blood. The V gene is TRBV29-1, the J gene TRBJ2-1; 10 bases are shared with TRBD1. The TCR comes from a girl aged 5 to 17 with multiple sclerosis. This CDR3 reads CSTGTGDNEQFF. For the CDR3, the DNA is TGCAGCACCGGGACAGGGGACAATGAGCAGTTCTTC.